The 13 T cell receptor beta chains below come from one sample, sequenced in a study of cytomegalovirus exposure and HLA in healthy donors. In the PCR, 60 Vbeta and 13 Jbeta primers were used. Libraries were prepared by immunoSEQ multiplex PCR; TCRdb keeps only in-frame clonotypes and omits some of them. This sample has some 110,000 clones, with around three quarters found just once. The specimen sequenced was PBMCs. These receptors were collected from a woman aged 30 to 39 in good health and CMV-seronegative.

DNA of the CDR3: TGTGCCAGCTCTCCAACCGGGTTTAATTCACCCCTCCACTTT. This translates into CASSPTGFNSPLHF. The genes are TRBV18 and TRBJ1-6; D gene ambiguous. The CDR3 has 14 residues. CDR1 and CDR2 from the germline V gene are KGHSH and LQKENI. V was shortened by 6 bases and J by 6 bases, with 12 bases between the two germline ends.

The CDR3 protein is CASSEDNSGNTIYF. CDR3 coding DNA: TGCGCCAGCAGTGAGGACAACTCTGGAAACACCATATATTTT. The V gene is TRBV5-1, the J gene TRBJ1-3; tentatively, D is TRBD1 (5 bases). The CDR3 length is 14 residues. Germline V gives CDR1 SGHRS, CDR2 YFSETQ. Trimming stripped 5 bases from V and 0 bases from J, with 9 bases between.

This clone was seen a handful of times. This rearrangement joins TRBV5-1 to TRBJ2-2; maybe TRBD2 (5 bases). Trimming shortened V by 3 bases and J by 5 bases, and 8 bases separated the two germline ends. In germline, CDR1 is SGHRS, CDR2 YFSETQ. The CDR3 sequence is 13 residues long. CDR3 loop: CASSSRETGELFF. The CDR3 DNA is TGCGCCAGCAGCTCAAGGGAGACCGGGGAGCTGTTTTTT.

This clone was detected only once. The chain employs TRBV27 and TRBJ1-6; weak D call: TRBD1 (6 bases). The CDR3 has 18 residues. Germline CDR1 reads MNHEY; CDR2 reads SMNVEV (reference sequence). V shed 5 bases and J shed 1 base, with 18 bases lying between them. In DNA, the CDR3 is TGTGCCAGCAGTCCCCAGGGGACCACGGGGTCCTATAATTCACCCCTCCACTTT. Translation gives CASSPQGTTGSYNSPLHF.

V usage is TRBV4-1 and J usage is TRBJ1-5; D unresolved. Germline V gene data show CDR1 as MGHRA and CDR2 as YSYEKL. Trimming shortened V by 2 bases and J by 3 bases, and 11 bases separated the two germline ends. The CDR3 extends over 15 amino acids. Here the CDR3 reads CASSQNAGNNQPQHF. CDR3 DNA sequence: TGCGCCAGCAGCCAAAACGCAGGAAACAATCAGCCCCAGCATTTT.

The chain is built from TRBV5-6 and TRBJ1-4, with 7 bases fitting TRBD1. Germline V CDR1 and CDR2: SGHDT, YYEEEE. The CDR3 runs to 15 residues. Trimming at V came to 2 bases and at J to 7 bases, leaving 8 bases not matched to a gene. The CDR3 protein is CASSFLSGTVEKLFF. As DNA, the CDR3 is TGTGCCAGCAGCTTTCTATCAGGGACAGTTGAAAAACTGTTTTTT.

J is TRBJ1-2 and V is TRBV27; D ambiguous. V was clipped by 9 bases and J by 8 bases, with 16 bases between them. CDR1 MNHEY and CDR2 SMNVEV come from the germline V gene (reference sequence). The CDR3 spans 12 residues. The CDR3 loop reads CASRILEGGYTF. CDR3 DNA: TGTGCCAGTAGAATACTGGAGGGAGGCTACACCTTC.

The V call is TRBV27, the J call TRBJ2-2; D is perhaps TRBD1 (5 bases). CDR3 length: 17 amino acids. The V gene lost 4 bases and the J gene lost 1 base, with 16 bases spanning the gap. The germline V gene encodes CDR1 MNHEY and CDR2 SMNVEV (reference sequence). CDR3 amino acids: CASSSSPGLRNTGELFF. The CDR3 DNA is TGTGCCAGCAGTTCCAGTCCAGGGTTAAGGAACACCGGGGAGCTGTTTTTT.

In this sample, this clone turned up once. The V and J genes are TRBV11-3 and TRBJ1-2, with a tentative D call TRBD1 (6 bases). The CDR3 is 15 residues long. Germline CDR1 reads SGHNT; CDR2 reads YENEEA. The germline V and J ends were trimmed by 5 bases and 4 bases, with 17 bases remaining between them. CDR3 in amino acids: CASSPTGTPIYGYTF. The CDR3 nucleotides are TGTGCCAGCAGCCCCACAGGGACGCCTATCTATGGCTACACCTTC. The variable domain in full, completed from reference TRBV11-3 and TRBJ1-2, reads EAGVVQSPRYKIIEKKQPVAFWCNPISGHNTLYWYLQNLGQGPELLIRYENEEAVDDSQLPKDRFSAERLKGVDSTLKIQPAELGDSAVYLCASSPTGTPIYGYTFGSGTRLTVV.

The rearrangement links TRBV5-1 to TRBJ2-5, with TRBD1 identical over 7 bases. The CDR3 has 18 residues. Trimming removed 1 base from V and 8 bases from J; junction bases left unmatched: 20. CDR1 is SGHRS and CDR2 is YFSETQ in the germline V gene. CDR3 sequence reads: CASSLKHRQGATPPTQYF. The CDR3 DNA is TGCGCCAGCAGCTTGAAACATCGACAGGGAGCTACCCCCCCCACCCAGTACTTC.

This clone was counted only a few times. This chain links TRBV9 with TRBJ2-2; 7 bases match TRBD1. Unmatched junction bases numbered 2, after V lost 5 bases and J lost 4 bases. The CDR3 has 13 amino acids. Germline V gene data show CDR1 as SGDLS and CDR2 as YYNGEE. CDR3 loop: CASRPGGTGELFF. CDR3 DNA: TGTGCCAGCAGGCCAGGGGGCACCGGGGAGCTGTTTTTT.

The CDR3 is CASSLTGGEGPKNIQYF. The CDR3 region has the DNA TGTGCCAGCAGCCTTACAGGGGGCGAAGGGCCCAAAAACATTCAGTACTTC. V is TRBV7-9 and J is TRBJ2-4, with TRBD1 matching 9 bases. Germline CDR1 SEHNR, CDR2 FQNEAQ (reference sequence). This CDR3 spans 17 amino acids. After removal of 5 bases from V and 2 bases from J, the junction contained 10 bases not matched to a gene.

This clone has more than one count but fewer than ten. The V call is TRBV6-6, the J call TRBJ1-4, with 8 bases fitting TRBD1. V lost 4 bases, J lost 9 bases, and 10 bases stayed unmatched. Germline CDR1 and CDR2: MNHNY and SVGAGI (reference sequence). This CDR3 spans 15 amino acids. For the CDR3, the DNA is TGTGCCAGCAGTTCTAGACAGGGGCGTTCAAAAAAACTGTTTTTT. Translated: CASSSRQGRSKKLFF.